The clone carrying this TCR beta chain showed up just once. The protocol was immunoSEQ multiplex PCR, while the TCRdb copy is restricted to in-frame clones and leaves out a portion. The sample yields approximately 100,000 clones, 85% to 90% seen once. CDR3 length: 15 amino acids. J gave up 1 base and V 5 bases, and 7 bases lay outside the gene matches. Looked up from germline, CDR1 is WSHSY and CDR2 is SAAADI. The data derive from a study of control samples from healthy donors and cancer patients. This clonotype was obtained from a man aged 55 to 70 with lung cancer. The rearrangement joins TRBV10-2 to TRBJ1-2, with 7 bases lining up with TRBD1. The specimen sequenced was PBMCs. CDR3 in DNA: TGCGCCAGCAGTTTCCAGGGGGGGAATAACTATGGCTACACCTTC. This codes for CASSFQGGNNYGYTF.